The rows below give T cell receptor beta chains drawn from one sample of a study of blood T cell repertoires in COVID-19. Produced via immunoSEQ multiplex PCR; TCRdb's table is partial and in-frame only. The data show approximately 170,000 clones, around 86% seen once. The sample comprised peripheral blood. These receptors all stem from a woman between 65 and 79 years old with COVID-19, enrolled during active disease. Each CDR3 is given with its conserved first and last residue. A D gene is named only where the DNA matches it firmly. The size entry is marked missing in some rows and otherwise reads once, few, many or a size class.

j_call clone_size d_call v_call cdr3_nt cdr3_aa
TRBJ1-4 once . TRBV7-2 TGTGCCAGCAGCTTACTCCAGGGCTATAATGAAAAACTGTTTTTT CASSLLQGYNEKLFF
TRBJ1-2 . TRBD1 TRBV6-2/TRBV6-3 TGTGCCAGCAGCCTTGGGACAGGGATAAATGGCTACACCTTC CASSLGTGINGYTF
TRBJ1-4 . . TRBV4-3 TGCGCCAGCAGCCAAGATTGGGCAAATTATGAAAAACTGTTTTTT CASSQDWANYEKLFF
TRBJ2-3 . TRBD2 TRBV2 TGTGCCAGCTTCGGCGGGAGTAAAATAGGCACGCAGTATTTT CASFGGSKIGTQYF
TRBJ1-4 . . TRBV28 TGTGCCAGCAGCAACAGCGGAGCGCTTAATGAAAAACTGTTTTTT CASSNSGALNEKLFF
TRBJ2-1 . . TRBV30 TGTGCCTTCCTGGCGGGTTCCAATGAGCAGTTCTTC CAFLAGSNEQFF
TRBJ2-1 . . TRBV6-2/TRBV6-3 TGTGCCAGCAGTCCCTATCGGAGAGAGCAGTTCTTC CASSPYRREQFF
TRBJ2-1 . . TRBV29-1 TGCAGCGTTGTCGGGAGCTCCTACAATGAGCAGTTCTTC CSVVGSSYNEQFF
TRBJ2-7 once TRBD2 TRBV9 TGTGCCAGCAGCGTCGGACTAGCGGGAGGTGCCTACGAGCAGTACTTC CASSVGLAGGAYEQYF
TRBJ2-1 . . TRBV19 TGTGCCACCCAGGGGGACCCCGGGGGATCCTACAATGAGCAGTTCTTC CATQGDPGGSYNEQFF
TRBJ2-5 . TRBD1 TRBV9 TGTGCCAGCAGCTCCGGACAGGGGGCAATAGGGGAGACCCAGTACTTC CASSSGQGAIGETQYF
TRBJ2-2 . . TRBV28 TGTGCCAGCAGTTTTTTCGATACCAGAAACGGGGAGCTGTTTTTT CASSFFDTRNGELFF
TRBJ2-1 . TRBD2 TRBV7-6 TGTGCCAGCAGCTTAGCGGTACTAGCGGGAGGGCCCGGGGAGCAGTTCTTC CASSLAVLAGGPGEQFF
TRBJ2-5 . . TRBV7-9 TGTGCCAGCAGCTCAACACAGGGGGAGGGAGAGACCCAGTACTTC CASSSTQGEGETQYF
TRBJ2-3 few TRBD1 TRBV7-2 TGTGCCAGCAGTTTAAGGGGGACAGCAGATACGCAGTATTTT CASSLRGTADTQYF
TRBJ2-3 . TRBD2 TRBV7-3 TGTGCCAGCGGGAGAGGGACTAGCGGGAGAAATGGAGCAGATACGCAGTATTTT CASGRGTSGRNGADTQYF
TRBJ1-2 . TRBD1 TRBV5-5 TGTGCCAGCAGCTTGGAGGACAGGGCCTATGGCTACACCTTC CASSLEDRAYGYTF
TRBJ2-7 . TRBD2 TRBV4-1 TGCGCCAGCAGCCAAGATGGGGGGACTAGCTCCTACGAGCAGTACTTC CASSQDGGTSSYEQYF
TRBJ2-3 . TRBD2 TRBV6-2/TRBV6-3 TGTGCCAGCAGTTACTTCCTAGCGGGCACAGATACGCAGTATTTT CASSYFLAGTDTQYF
TRBJ1-1 . . TRBV6-5 TGTGCCAGCAGGATCAGGGAGAACACTGAAGCTTTCTTT CASRIRENTEAFF
TRBJ2-7 once . TRBV10-3 TGTGCCATCAGCGGACAAGGGTACGAGCAGTACTTC CAISGQGYEQYF
TRBJ2-1 . TRBD2 TRBV28 TGTGCCAGCAGGCCTAGCGGGCTCCGCTCCTACAATGAGCAGTTCTTC CASRPSGLRSYNEQFF
TRBJ1-6 once . TRBV28 TGTGCCAGCAACCTGGGACTAGATAGCTCCTATAATTCACCCCTCCACTTT CASNLGLDSSYNSPLHF
TRBJ1-2 . TRBD1 TRBV30 TGTGCCTGGAAGAGGAGGGGACAGAAATATGGCTACACCTTC CAWKRRGQKYGYTF
TRBJ2-6 once . TRBV27 TGTGCCAGCACCCCTAGAAGCGACTACTCTGGGGCCAACGTCCTGACTTTC CASTPRSDYSGANVLTF
TRBJ1-2 . . TRBV19 TGTGCCAGTAGTGCCAGGACACCCCGTAGAAGTGGCTACACCTTC CASSARTPRRSGYTF
TRBJ2-7 . . TRBV21-1 TGTGCCAGCAGCCTACATGGGGCCTTCTACGAGCAGTACTTC CASSLHGAFYEQYF
TRBJ2-3 . . TRBV10-3 . CAISDFRGGGARRTDTQYF
TRBJ2-3 . TRBD1 TRBV7-8 TGTGCCAGCAGCTTTGAGGGGGCCGTAAGCACAGATACGCAGTATTTT CASSFEGAVSTDTQYF
TRBJ2-7 . . TRBV7-8 TGTGCCAGCAGCTTAGGGGGTGGCAGGGAAACCTACGAGCAGTACTTC CASSLGGGRETYEQYF
TRBJ2-1 once TRBD2 TRBV9 TGTGCCAGCAGCTCAGGGACTAGCGGGAGAGGTTCCTACAATGAGCAGTTCTTC CASSSGTSGRGSYNEQFF
TRBJ2-1 . TRBD2 TRBV6-2/TRBV6-3 TGTGCCAGCAGTTACCTCGGGGCTAGCGGGAGTCGGGAGCAGTTCTTC CASSYLGASGSREQFF
TRBJ2-1 . TRBD2 TRBV4-2 TGTGCCAGCAGCCGCCGGCTGAGGGAGGGGGGACTAGCTGACAATGAGCAGTTCTTC CASSRRLREGGLADNEQFF
TRBJ2-1 . TRBD2 TRBV18 TGTGCCAGCTCACGTACTAGCGGGAGAATGAACAATGAGCAGTTCTTC CASSRTSGRMNNEQFF
TRBJ2-1 once TRBD2 TRBV27 TGTGCCAGCAGTTTTTGGACTAGCAGTTATGAGCAGTTCTTC CASSFWTSSYEQFF
TRBJ2-7 . TRBD2 TRBV18 TGTGCCAGCTCACCCGGGGGGGCTAGCGGACGCTACGAGCAGTACTTC CASSPGGASGRYEQYF
TRBJ2-2 . TRBD1 TRBV5-1 TGCGCCAGCAGCGCAGGGACAGGGGGAGGTACCGGGGAGCTGTTTTTT CASSAGTGGGTGELFF
TRBJ1-1 . TRBD1 TRBV18 TGTGCCAGCTCACCAGGGACAGACATGAGGACTGAAGCTTTCTTT CASSPGTDMRTEAFF
TRBJ2-7 . TRBD1 TRBV4-3 TGCGCCAGCAGCCAAGACGGGACAGGGGGTACTCAGGCCTACGAGCAGTACTTC CASSQDGTGGTQAYEQYF
TRBJ1-1 . . TRBV7-8 TGTGCCAGCAGCTATTCTTTGAGCACTGAAGCTTTCTTT CASSYSLSTEAFF
TRBJ1-2 . TRBD1 TRBV20-1 TGCAGTGCTAGTGGTGGGGGGGCACAGGGGGCTAATCTCTATGGCTACACCTTC CSASGGGAQGANLYGYTF
TRBJ2-7 . TRBD2 TRBV6-5 TGTGCCAGCAGTTTGGGGGGGTCCTACGAGCAGTACTTC CASSLGGSYEQYF
TRBJ1-5 . TRBD1 TRBV7-6 TGTGCCAGCAGCCAAAGACAGGGCCCCGCTCAGCCCCAGCATTTT CASSQRQGPAQPQHF
TRBJ1-2 . . TRBV6-6 TGTGCCAGCTGGGCCGGGGAGAGCTATGGCTACACCTTC CASWAGESYGYTF
TRBJ1-4 . TRBD1 TRBV20-1 TGCAGTGCTAGTAGGGGGCCGGCTAATGAAAAACTGTTTTTT CSASRGPANEKLFF
TRBJ1-5 . . TRBV2 TGTGCCAGCACTACGAACAATCAGCCCCAGCATTTT CASTTNNQPQHF
TRBJ1-5 . . TRBV6-5 TGTGCCAGCAGTTACTCCCACTATAGCAATCAGCCCCAGCATTTT CASSYSHYSNQPQHF
TRBJ2-7 . . TRBV28 TGTGCCAGCAGTTTAAGAGGTAAGGCCGCCTACGAGCAGTACTTC CASSLRGKAAYEQYF
TRBJ2-1 . TRBD2 TRBV27 TGTGCCAGCAGTCGATTAGCGGGAGGAGTCTCCTACAATGAGCAGTTCTTC CASSRLAGGVSYNEQFF
TRBJ2-3 . TRBD2 TRBV28 TGTGCCACCGGACTAGCAGTAGATACGCAGTATTTT CATGLAVDTQYF
TRBJ2-1 . . TRBV6-2/TRBV6-3 TGTGCCAGCAGTTACTCCGGTAAAAGTGGGTTCTTC CASSYSGKSGFF
TRBJ2-7 . . TRBV6-2/TRBV6-3 TGTGCCAGCAGCCCCGGAGGGACCAACTTGGCCCACGAGCAGTACTTC CASSPGGTNLAHEQYF